Here is one TCR beta chain with its context. The V end was cut by 8 bases, the J end by 3 bases, with 11 bases between. From germline, CDR1 is SGHNT and CDR2 YENEEA. This CDR3 spans 12 amino acids. The source of the sample is a study of patients and donors after allogeneic stem cell transplantation. TCRdb redid the calling of the RT-PCR reads with MiXCR, one entry per CDR3 protein. The repertoire includes more than 150,000 distinct CDR3 sequences, more than 35% of them detected once, and 33% sits in the top ten. Sequenced input: blood, either unsorted or a sorted T cell fraction (not recorded which). The sequence came from a human donor who was either an allogeneic HSCT recipient or a stem cell or donor lymphocyte infusion donor (not recorded which). It is not recorded whose cells these are; they may come from a transplant donor. V gene TRBV11-3 combines with J gene TRBJ2-7; possibly TRBD2 for D (6 bases). The CDR3 sequence: CASSRGDYEQYF. As DNA, the CDR3 is TGTGCCAGCTCTCGCGGGGACTACGAGCAGTACTTC.